Shown below are 21 T cell receptor beta chains from a single sample sequenced in a study of blood T cell repertoires in COVID-19. The protocol was immunoSEQ multiplex PCR, while the TCRdb copy is restricted to in-frame clones and leaves out a portion. This table holds about 260,000 clones, 88% found once. The specimen sequenced was PBMCs or T cells enriched from blood (not recorded which). All receptors come from a woman aged 45 to 65 who had recovered from COVID-19.

The chain has TRBV4-2 and TRBJ1-5; D may be TRBD1 (5 bases). Germline values: CDR1 LGHNA, CDR2 YNFKEQ. V was shortened by 3 bases and J by 6 bases, with 12 bases between the two germline ends. The CDR3 runs 14 residues. The CDR3 coding sequence is TGTGCCAGCAGCCACAGGGATATTAGTCAGCCCCAGCATTTT. The encoded protein is CASSHRDISQPQHF.

This clone showed up just once. The rearrangement uses TRBV5-5 and TRBJ1-1; D possibly corresponds to TRBD1 (5 bases). CDR1 and CDR2 (germline): SGHKS, YYEKEE (reference sequence). The CDR3 length is 14 residues. The V end was cut by 6 bases, the J end by 0 bases, with 12 bases between. The CDR3 loop reads CASIPTGLNTEAFF. The CDR3 DNA reads TGTGCCAGCATCCCCACAGGTCTGAACACTGAAGCTTTCTTT.

The V call is TRBV4-3, the J call TRBJ1-1; TRBD1 agrees at 8 bases. This CDR3 has 14 amino acids. Trimming at V came to 3 bases and at J to 4 bases, leaving 4 bases not matched to a gene. Germline V lookup: CDR1 LGHNA, CDR2 YSLEER. The CDR3 loop reads CASSHTQGATEAFF. The CDR3 nucleotides read TGCGCCAGCAGCCATACCCAGGGGGCCACTGAAGCTTTCTTT.

The chain links TRBV5-1 to TRBJ1-5; TRBD1 agrees at 9 bases. V trimming: 3 bases; J trimming: 1 base; junction bases outside the gene matches: 5. The CDR3 runs 16 residues. Germline assignment: CDR1 SGHRS and CDR2 YFSETQ. The CDR3 is CASSSGDRASNQPQHF. In DNA, the CDR3 is TGCGCCAGCAGCTCAGGGGACAGGGCCAGCAATCAGCCCCAGCATTTT.

The V call is TRBV3-1 (or the pseudogene TRBV3-2), the J call TRBJ1-5; 10 bases are a match to TRBD1. Germline-derived CDR1 and CDR2 are LGHDT and YNNKEL (reference sequence). V was pared by 2 bases and J by 5 bases, with 6 bases of the junction left unmatched. The CDR3 runs 16 residues. The CDR3 here is CASSQSPGQGYQPQHF. The CDR3 DNA is TGTGCCAGCAGCCAAAGCCCGGGACAGGGGTATCAGCCCCAGCATTTT.

The CDR3 protein is CASSASGGRTEAFF. The CDR3 coding sequence is TGTGCCAGCAGCGCTTCAGGGGGCCGGACTGAAGCTTTCTTT. The chain is built from TRBV7-9 and TRBJ1-1; TRBD1 aligns across 8 bases. V lost 5 bases and J lost 5; bases outside the gene matches: 7. The V gene's germline CDR1 is SEHNR and CDR2 FQNEAQ (reference sequence). The CDR3 is made up of 14 amino acids. Full variable domain (rest looked up from reference TRBV7-9 and TRBJ1-1): DTGVSQNPRHKITKRGQNVTFRCDPISEHNRLYWYRQTLGQGPEFLTYFQNEAQLEKSRLLSDRFSAERPKGSFSTLEIQRTEQGDSAMYLCASSASGGRTEAFFGQGTRLTVV.

CDR3 loop: CASTGGRRTGELFF. The CDR3 DNA reads TGTGCCAGCACCGGGGGGCGGAGAACCGGGGAGCTGTTTTTT. The chain is built from TRBV9 and TRBJ2-2, with a possible D match to TRBD2 (7 bases). The length of the CDR3 is 14 residues. CDR1 SGDLS and CDR2 YYNGEE come from the germline V gene. Trimming left V 6 bases short and J 5 bases short, with 14 bases between.

V and J are TRBV29-1 and TRBJ1-1; unclear D gene. Trimming removed 7 bases at V and 5 bases at J, with 17 bases between. Germline assignment: CDR1 SQVTM and CDR2 ANQGSEA. The CDR3 length is 13 residues. CDR3 sequence: CSAEGRQLTEAFF. As DNA, the CDR3 is TGCAGCGCCGAAGGCAGGCAGCTGACTGAAGCTTTCTTT.

The chain joins TRBV25-1 to TRBJ2-7; weak D call: TRBD2 (6 bases). Germline CDR1 reads MGHDK; CDR2 reads SYGVNS. The CDR3 is 15 amino acids. The V gene lost 4 bases and the J gene lost 0 bases, with 13 bases spanning the gap. The CDR3 sequence is CASSGRDLSSYEQYF. Written as DNA, the CDR3 is TGTGCCAGCAGTGGGAGGGACTTAAGCTCCTACGAGCAGTACTTC.

This chain uses TRBV7-2 with TRBJ2-3; D possibly corresponds to TRBD1 (5 bases). The germline V gene encodes CDR1 SGHTA and CDR2 FQGNSA. The CDR3 covers 19 residues. Trimming removed 1 base from V and 3 bases from J, with 23 bases in between. The CDR3 reads CASSLEGWVTGLFTDTQYF. CDR3 sequence (DNA): TGTGCCAGCAGCTTAGAAGGTTGGGTAACAGGCTTATTTACAGATACGCAGTATTTT.

The V call is TRBV29-1, the J call TRBJ1-3, with TRBD1 matching over 8 bases. Germline V gene lookup returns CDR1 SQVTM and CDR2 ANQGSEA. The CDR3 extends over 12 amino acids. V lost 7 bases and J lost 4; bases outside the gene matches: 3. The CDR3 is CSGTGQGNTIYF. DNA for the CDR3: TGCAGCGGGACAGGGCAGGGAAACACCATATATTTT.

The chain has TRBV5-6 and TRBJ2-7; D unclear. The CDR3 has 11 amino acids. V gave up 4 bases and J gave up 2 bases, with 4 bases separating them. Per germline, CDR1 SGHDT and CDR2 YYEEEE. The DNA for the CDR3 is TGTGCCAGCAGCCGGGCCTACGAGCAGTACTTC. Translated: CASSRAYEQYF.

This chain connects TRBV5-1 to TRBJ2-2, with 8 nucleotides matching TRBD2. V was clipped by 0 bases and J by 7 bases; unmatched bases: 2. The CDR3 has 14 amino acids. Germline CDR1 is SGHRS and CDR2 is YFSETQ. The CDR3 sequence is CASSLGLANGELFF. In DNA form, the CDR3 reads TGCGCCAGCAGCTTGGGACTAGCGAACGGGGAGCTGTTTTTT.

Of note for this clone: Distinct nucleotide sequences in the sample also encode this CDR3. J is TRBJ1-2 and V is TRBV7-2, with no clear D. CDR1 is SGHTA and CDR2 is FQGNSA in the germline V gene. CDR3 size: 12 residues. V lost 1 base, J lost 5 bases, and 5 bases lay in between. The CDR3 bases are TGTGCCAGCAGCTTAGGGCGGTATGGCTACACCTTC. As protein: CASSLGRYGYTF.

V and J are TRBV7-8 and TRBJ1-1; D remains unclear. In germline, CDR1 is SGHVS, CDR2 FQNEAQ. The CDR3 runs to 13 residues. The V end was cut by 5 bases, the J end by 6 bases, with 13 bases between. The CDR3, as DNA: TGTGCCAGCAGCGATCCGGACTGGTCTGAAGCTTTCTTT. Translation: CASSDPDWSEAFF.

The V gene is TRBV28, the J gene TRBJ1-3, with 7 bases lining up with TRBD1. This CDR3 region has 14 residues. V dropped 6 bases and J dropped 9; count of bases not matched to a gene: 11. Germline V gene lookup returns CDR1 MDHEN and CDR2 SYDVKM. For the CDR3, the DNA is TGTGCCAGCAGCAACATTATGACAGGGACCACCATATATTTT. It yields the protein CASSNIMTGTTIYF.

The chain recombines TRBV19 with TRBJ1-4; D unclear. V dropped 7 bases and J dropped 1 base, with 10 bases sitting between them. Germline CDR1 and CDR2: LNHDA and SQIVND (reference sequence). This CDR3 contains 14 residues. CDR3 in amino acids: CASNEARTNEKLFF. DNA for the CDR3: TGTGCCAGTAATGAGGCCAGAACTAATGAAAAACTGTTTTTT.

The rearrangement joins TRBV7-8 to TRBJ2-2; 12 positions agree with TRBD2. This CDR3 region has 17 residues. The ends lost 4 bases at V and 6 bases at J; junction bases unmatched: 9. CDR1 is SGHVS, CDR2 FQNEAQ, per germline. CDR3 region: CASSSSLTSGRPGELFF. The CDR3 DNA reads TGTGCCAGCAGCTCCTCCCTGACTAGCGGGAGACCCGGGGAGCTGTTTTTT.

The rearrangement links TRBV4-1 to TRBJ2-3, with TRBD2 matching 12 bases. The ends lost 4 bases at V and 4 bases at J; junction bases unmatched: 6. The CDR3 has 16 residues. Per the germline V gene, CDR1 is MGHRA and CDR2 is YSYEKL. The DNA for the CDR3 is TGCGCCAGCAGCCTAAGACTAGCGGGAGATGCAGATACGCAGTATTTT. It specifies CASSLRLAGDADTQYF.

This sequence joins TRBV27 and TRBJ1-6; D gene unclear. V lost 0 bases and J lost 9, with 6 bases in between. Germline V gene lookup returns CDR1 MNHEY and CDR2 SMNVEV (reference sequence). The CDR3 covers 13 residues. The CDR3 coding sequence is TGTGCCAGCAGTTTATCGGGCTCTTCACCCCTCCACTTT. This translates into CASSLSGSSPLHF.

The chain uses TRBV29-1 and TRBJ1-2; 7 bases are a match to TRBD1. The V and J ends lost 8 bases and 4 bases, in that order; junction bases with no gene match: 10. The CDR3 length is 13 residues. Germline V gene lookup returns CDR1 SQVTM and CDR2 ANQGSEA. The CDR3: CSIPGQDAYGYTF. The CDR3 bases are TGCAGCATTCCCGGACAGGATGCCTATGGCTACACCTTC. Full variable domain (missing parts from reference TRBV29-1 and TRBJ1-2): SAVISQKPSRDICQRGTSLTIQCQVDSQVTMMFWYRQQPGQSLTLIATANQGSEATYESGFVIDKFPISRPNLTFSTLTVSNMSPEDSSIYLCSIPGQDAYGYTFGSGTRLTVV.